The clone carrying this TCR beta chain was detected only a few times. Antigen unknown. The record originates from a study of T-cell memory formation after mild COVID-19. Looking at the study overall: TCR clusters mostly belonged to single donors. Points from the study as a whole: Among clones peaking at day 37 in the second wave, SARS-CoV-2 specificity remained unconfirmed. CD4+ clones that contracted lay mainly in CM and EM; CD8+ ones lay in EMRA.

The TCR alpha and TCR beta cDNA libraries, bearing sample barcodes and UMIs, were generated by 5'RACE using constant-segment primers. TCRdb processed the 5' RACE reads anew with MiXCR; each CDR3 protein has one entry. The data show under 200,000 distinct CDR3 sequences, with 13% seen just once and 2.5% to 4% held by the top ten. The ends were cut back, 6 bases at V and 6 bases at J, with 12 bases in the middle. The length of the CDR3 is 12 residues. The V call is TRBV12-3 or TRBV12-4, the J call TRBJ2-7; D is unclear. The sample comprised PBMCs or a T cell subset sorted from them (not recorded which). The TCR originated in a man aged 18-30 years who had mild COVID-19 (a few samples of this study predate the infection). Cell type and time point are not known. CDR3 amino acids: CASSLERGEQYF. The CDR3 DNA is TGTGCCAGCAGCCTCGAGAGAGGCGAGCAGTACTTC.